Each of the 32 T cell receptor beta chains below was sequenced from the same sample in a study of metastatic and nonmetastatic thyroid tumors. MiXCR reprocessed the PCR reads for TCRdb. The sample shows about 16,000 clones, less than 30% of them seen only once. None of the patients had undergone any treatment ahead of thyroid surgery. Sequenced: tumor tissue. These receptors all stem from a female donor with papillary thyroid cancer or a benign thyroid nodule (not recorded which). Some clones in this sample may be carry-over from other donors' samples.

V usage is TRBV6-1 and J usage is TRBJ1-2; D may be TRBD1 (6 bases). Trimming removed 6 bases from V and 4 bases from J, with 15 bases in between. CDR3 length equals 14 residues. Germline-derived CDR1 and CDR2 are MNHNS and SASEGT. This CDR3 is CASRSGARLYGYTF. The CDR3 coding sequence is TGTGCCAGCAGATCAGGGGCGAGACTCTATGGCTACACCTTC.

This clone occurred many times. A single base separates this from a much larger clone, so it may be a read error. This sequence joins TRBV6-5 and TRBJ1-6; perhaps TRBD1 as D (5 bases). V was cut by 4 bases and J by 11 bases, with 15 bases left in between. Germline CDR1 is MNHEY and CDR2 is SVGAGI. The CDR3 is 14 residues long. As DNA, the CDR3 is TGTGCCAGCAGTTCCACATGGGGCGTTCCACCCCTCCACTTT. As protein: CASSSTWGVPPLHF.

On this clone: This may come from a read error, since a much larger clone is one base off. This chain uses TRBV4-2 with TRBJ2-5, with D hard to call. Germline loops: CDR1 LGHNA, CDR2 YNFKEQ. This CDR3 is built from 13 residues. CDR3 loop: CAISQGIKETQYF. CDR3 nucleotides: TGTGCCATCAGCCAAGGGATAAAAGAGACCCAGTACTTC.

This chain joins TRBV2 and TRBJ2-1; 10 positions agree with TRBD1. The germline gives CDR1 SNHLY, CDR2 FYNNEI. The CDR3 is made up of 15 amino acids. V was pared by 1 base and J by 4 bases, with 1 base of the junction left unmatched. CDR3 DNA sequence: TGTGCCAGCAGTGAAGGGACAGGGGGGTACAATGAGCAGTTCTTC. Translation: CASSEGTGGYNEQFF.

The chain couples TRBV6-1 to TRBJ2-5, with D possibly TRBD2 on 7 matching bases. Germline CDR1 MNHNS, CDR2 SASEGT. V shed 8 bases and J shed 5 bases, with 27 bases lying between them. The CDR3 covers 17 residues. The CDR3 DNA sequence: TGTGCCAGCGAGACACCTTTAGGGGGAGGGCTTCGGGAGACCCAGTACTTC. Its protein product is CASETPLGGGLRETQYF.

This clone has a handful of counts. The chain employs TRBV20-1 and TRBJ2-1; D not certain. V lost 3 bases, J lost 4 bases, and 4 bases lay in between. The CDR3 is 11 amino acids. Germline values: CDR1 DFQATT, CDR2 SNEGSKA (reference sequence). For the CDR3, the DNA is TGCAGTGCTAGTCGGTACAATGAGCAGTTCTTC. It codes for CSASRYNEQFF.

Details on this clone: A much larger clone lies one base from this, so it may be a read error. This chain connects TRBV4-1 to TRBJ2-3; D remains ambiguous. Trimming cost V 7 bases and J 2 bases, with 16 bases left between them. In germline, CDR1 is MGHRA, CDR2 YSYEKL. CDR3 length: 15 residues. This chain's CDR3 is CASTESQWTTDTQYF. In nucleotides, the CDR3 is TGCGCCAGCACCGAGAGCCAATGGACCACAGATACGCAGTATTTT.

In this sample, this clone turned up many times. This specimen includes other DNA sequences encoding the same CDR3. The chain employs TRBV7-9 and TRBJ2-1; D possibly corresponds to TRBD1 (5 bases). This CDR3 has 12 amino acids. Between the trimmed V and J ends, which lost 5 bases and 10 bases, there was a span of 12 bases. Germline loops: CDR1 SEHNR, CDR2 FQNEAQ (reference sequence). The CDR3 nucleotides are TGTGCCAGCAGCCCCTTAGCAGGGGAGCAGTTCTTC. Translated: CASSPLAGEQFF.

In DNA form, the CDR3 reads TGTGCCAGCAGCTCCGGACAGGGCGACACCGGGGAGCTGTTTTTT. As protein: CASSSGQGDTGELFF. J is TRBJ2-2 and V is TRBV28; TRBD1 matches 8 bases. Germline loops: CDR1 MDHEN, CDR2 SYDVKM. The junction had 6 bases not matched to a gene; V was cut back by 6 bases and J by 3 bases. This CDR3 contains 15 residues. The full variable domain, its missing parts supplied by reference TRBV28 and TRBJ2-2, is DVKVTQSSRYLVKRTGEKVFLECVQDMDHENMFWYRQDPGLGLRLIYFSYDVKMKEKGDIPEGYSVSREKKERFSLILESASTNQTSMYLCASSSGQGDTGELFFGEGSRLTVL.

At least ten counts were recorded for this clone. This rearrangement joins TRBV4-1 to TRBJ2-4, with 8 bases matching TRBD1. From germline, CDR1 is MGHRA and CDR2 YSYEKL. V shed 4 bases, J shed 7 bases, and the junction held 6 bases outside the gene matches. This CDR3 is built from 14 residues. DNA for the CDR3: TGCGCCAGCAGCCCCGTCCAGGGGGCGAACATTCAGTACTTC. Translating gives CASSPVQGANIQYF.

This clone was observed many times. V is TRBV4-2 and J is TRBJ2-7; 11 bases map to TRBD2. V gave up 6 bases and J gave up 4 bases; unmatched junction bases: 17. The CDR3 has 18 amino acids. Per germline, CDR1 LGHNA and CDR2 YNFKEQ. The chain's CDR3 is CASRQELAGGSVPYEQYF. The CDR3, as DNA: TGTGCCAGCAGACAGGAGCTAGCGGGAGGTTCAGTGCCTTACGAGCAGTACTTC.

This clone was seen repeatedly, ten times or more. The genes are TRBV5-6 and TRBJ2-5; no clear D. Germline-derived CDR1 and CDR2 are SGHDT and YYEEEE. The CDR3 totals 14 residues. The V and J ends lost 1 base and 1 base respectively, with 8 bases between them. This CDR3 reads CASSLSAIQETQYF. For the CDR3, the DNA is TGTGCCAGCAGCTTGTCGGCGATCCAAGAGACCCAGTACTTC.

This clone was detected only a few times. The chain carries TRBV5-1 and TRBJ2-5, with no clear D. CDR1 is SGHRS and CDR2 is YFSETQ in the germline V gene. CDR3 length equals 12 residues. Trimming removed 5 bases at V and 2 bases at J, with 7 bases between. In nucleotides, the CDR3 is TGCGCCAGCAGATTGACACAAGAGACCCAGTACTTC. This codes for CASRLTQETQYF.

This clone was detected many times. Given a much more abundant clone one base away, this may be a read error. The rearrangement links TRBV6-6 to TRBJ2-5; D call uncertain. This CDR3 has 14 amino acids. V was pared by 2 bases and J by 7 bases, with 14 bases between. Per the germline V gene, CDR1 is MNHNY and CDR2 is SVGAGI (reference sequence). The CDR3 DNA reads TGTGCCAGCAGTTACGGGGTTGAAGACGGGACCCAGTACTTC. Translation gives CASSYGVEDGTQYF.

V gene TRBV13 combines with J gene TRBJ2-7; D is undetermined. Germline V gene sequence: CDR1 PRHDT, CDR2 FYEKMQ (reference sequence). There are 15 residues in the CDR3. V lost 2 bases, J lost 0 bases, and 11 bases lay in between. The CDR3 coding sequence is TGTGCCAGCAGCTTATCTGGGAAGGGCTCCTACGAGCAGTACTTC. Residues: CASSLSGKGSYEQYF.

This clone is a singleton in its sample. The chain uses TRBV7-7 and TRBJ2-7, with TRBD2 as a possible D gene (5 bases). Trimming stripped 7 bases from V and 5 bases from J, with 15 bases between. In germline, CDR1 is SSHAT, CDR2 FNYEAQ (reference sequence). The CDR3 length is 13 residues. The CDR3 coding sequence is TGTGCCAGCATCAGAGGAGGTACCCACGAGCAGTACTTC. Its translation is CASIRGGTHEQYF.

Concerning this clone itself: Other DNA sequences of this sample code for an identical CDR3. The chain joins TRBV6-1 to TRBJ2-1, with 7 bases that match TRBD1. The trim removed 8 bases at V and 6 bases at J, leaving 10 bases unmatched. Germline lookup yields CDR1 MNHNS and CDR2 SASEGT. CDR3 size: 14 residues. The CDR3 sequence is CASQDRGRLNEQFF. In nucleotides, the CDR3 is TGTGCCAGCCAGGATAGGGGGCGCCTCAATGAGCAGTTCTTC.

This clone occurred once. Germline and junction disagree at one end, which may indicate a read error. V usage is TRBV20-1 and J usage is TRBJ2-7, with 7 bases aligning to TRBD2. The length of the CDR3 is 18 residues. From germline, CDR1 is DFQATT and CDR2 SNEGSKA (reference sequence). The CDR3 DNA reads TGCAGTGCTAGAGATGGCACCCAAGCGGGAAGGAGCTCCTACGATCAGTACTTC. This encodes CSARDGTQAGRSSYDQYF.

This clone occurred many times. The chain employs TRBV5-1 and TRBJ1-3; D perhaps matches TRBD1 (6 bases). The ends were cut back, 0 bases at V and 4 bases at J, with 11 bases in the middle. The germline gives CDR1 SGHRS, CDR2 YFSETQ. CDR3 size: 15 residues. CDR3: CASSLAGGPGNTIYF. The CDR3, as DNA: TGCGCCAGCAGCTTGGCCGGGGGGCCCGGAAACACCATATATTTT.

This clone is labeled as medium-sized. The genes are TRBV6-1 and TRBJ2-7, with TRBD2 matching 8 bases. The V gene end was trimmed by 7 bases and the J gene end by 6 bases; junction bases not matched to a gene: 11. Germline V gene lookup returns CDR1 MNHNS and CDR2 SASEGT. The CDR3 is made up of 14 amino acids. In DNA, the CDR3 is TGTGCCAGCATGAGGAGCGGGAGTATGGGCGAGCAGTACTTC. Amino acids: CASMRSGSMGEQYF.

The DNA for the CDR3 is TGTGCCAGCAACCGGGACACAGACCACAATGAGCAGTTCTTC. Translated: CASNRDTDHNEQFF. This chain uses TRBV5-4 with TRBJ2-1, with D maybe TRBD1 (6 bases). The germline gives CDR1 SGHNT, CDR2 YYREEE (reference sequence). Trimming left V 6 bases short and J 5 bases short, with 15 bases between. This CDR3 has 14 residues.

This clone was counted only a few times. The chain recombines TRBV13 with TRBJ1-6; possibly TRBD1 for D (5 bases). In germline, CDR1 is PRHDT, CDR2 FYEKMQ (reference sequence). Trimming shortened V by 4 bases and J by 7 bases, and 14 bases separated the two germline ends. This CDR3 comprises 15 residues. The CDR3 nucleotides read TGTGCCAGCAGCTGGGCGGGACGCCAAAATTCACCCCTCCACTTT. Encoded protein: CASSWAGRQNSPLHF.

This clone rates as medium-sized. V and J are TRBV6-1 and TRBJ2-7, with 10 bases that match TRBD1. CDR3 length equals 14 residues. Germline loops: CDR1 MNHNS, CDR2 SASEGT. The ends lost 7 bases at V and 3 bases at J; junction bases unmatched: 6. This chain's CDR3 is CASIKGQGFYEQYF. CDR3 DNA: TGTGCCAGCATTAAGGGACAGGGGTTCTACGAGCAGTACTTC.

The V and J genes are TRBV20-1 and TRBJ2-3; D unresolved. This CDR3 is 13 amino acids long. Germline CDR1 is DFQATT and CDR2 is SNEGSKA (reference sequence). Trimming removed 6 bases at V and 2 bases at J, with 12 bases between. The CDR3 here is CSASHPTTDTQYF. CDR3 nucleotide sequence: TGCAGTGCCAGCCACCCAACCACAGATACGCAGTATTTT.

This chain joins TRBV4-3 and TRBJ2-7, with 8 bases lining up with TRBD1. The trim removed 4 bases at V and 7 bases at J, leaving 9 bases unmatched. The CDR3 has 14 amino acids. Germline-derived CDR1 and CDR2 are LGHNA and YSLEER. The CDR3 sequence: CASSLGQGASEQYF. CDR3 in DNA: TGCGCCAGCAGCCTCGGGCAGGGGGCAAGTGAGCAGTACTTC.

This clone was seen at least ten times. This chain links TRBV5-1 with TRBJ2-2; D unclear. V was trimmed by 0 bases and J by 8 bases, leaving 5 bases between them. Germline lookup yields CDR1 SGHRS and CDR2 YFSETQ. This CDR3 has 12 amino acids. The CDR3 region has the DNA TGCGCCAGCAGCTTGGGTGTGGGGGAGCTGTTTTTT. It yields the protein CASSLGVGELFF.

The V call is TRBV6-1, the J call TRBJ2-7; 7 bases line up with TRBD2. Germline lookup yields CDR1 MNHNS and CDR2 SASEGT. The CDR3 length is 15 residues. V shed 2 bases and J 0 bases; nucleotides not matched to a gene: 4. Here the CDR3 DNA reads TGTGCCAGCAGTGAACAGTCTAGCGGCTCCTACGAGCAGTACTTC. It yields the protein CASSEQSSGSYEQYF.

This clone is medium-sized by share. The CDR3 DNA reads TGTGCCAGCAGTCCCTTGGTGACAGGCGTCTATGGCTACACCTTC. Translating gives CASSPLVTGVYGYTF. This chain joins TRBV27 and TRBJ1-2, with a weak D call TRBD1 (6 bases). The V gene's germline CDR1 is MNHEY and CDR2 SMNVEV (reference sequence). Trimming took 5 bases from V and 4 from J, leaving 17 bases between them. The length of the CDR3 is 15 residues.

The chain combines TRBV19 with TRBJ2-1, with 12 bases identical to TRBD2. The CDR3 loop spans 17 amino acids. CDR1 and CDR2 from the germline V gene are LNHDA and SQIVND (reference sequence). The J segment lost 7 bases and the V segment lost 4 bases, leaving 11 bases of the junction unmatched. This CDR3 is CASSTPTSGRSGNEQFF. CDR3 in DNA: TGTGCCAGTAGTACCCCGACTAGCGGGAGATCTGGGAATGAGCAGTTCTTC.

This clone has just a few counts. V and J are TRBV6-2 or TRBV6-3 and TRBJ2-2; D is undetermined. With 5 bases removed from V and 6 bases from J, the gap between germline ends came to 7 bases. Germline CDR1 MNHEY, CDR2 SVGEGT. This CDR3 has 12 residues. CDR3 loop: CASSPFSGELFF. The CDR3 region has the DNA TGTGCCAGCAGTCCCTTCTCCGGGGAGCTGTTTTTT.

The chain recombines TRBV6-2 or TRBV6-3 with TRBJ2-7; TRBD1 might be the D (5 bases). The germline gives CDR1 MNHEY, CDR2 SVGEGT. The CDR3 loop spans 13 amino acids. Trimming shortened V by 3 bases and J by 3 bases, and 9 bases separated the two germline ends. Written as DNA, the CDR3 is TGTGCCAGCAGTTATGACAGACACTACGAGCAGTACTTC. As protein: CASSYDRHYEQYF.

This clone was seen at least ten times. V gene TRBV4-1 combines with J gene TRBJ2-7, with 11 bases that match TRBD2. The CDR3 consists of 13 residues. V dropped 4 bases and J dropped 4; count of bases not matched to a gene: 0. From germline, CDR1 is MGHRA and CDR2 YSYEKL. The CDR3 DNA reads TGCGCCAGCAGCCGGACTAGCGGGTACGAGCAGTACTTC. It is translated as CASSRTSGYEQYF.